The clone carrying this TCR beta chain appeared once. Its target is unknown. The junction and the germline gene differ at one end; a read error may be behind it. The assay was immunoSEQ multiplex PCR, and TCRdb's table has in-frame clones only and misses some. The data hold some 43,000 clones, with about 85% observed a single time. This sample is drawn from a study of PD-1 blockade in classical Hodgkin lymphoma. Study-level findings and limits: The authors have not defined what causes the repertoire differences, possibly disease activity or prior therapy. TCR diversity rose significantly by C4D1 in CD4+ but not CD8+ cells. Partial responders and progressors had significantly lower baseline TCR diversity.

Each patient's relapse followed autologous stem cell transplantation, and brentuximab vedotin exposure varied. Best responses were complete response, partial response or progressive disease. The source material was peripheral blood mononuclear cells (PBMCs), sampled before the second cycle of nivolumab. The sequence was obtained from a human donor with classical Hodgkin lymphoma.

The CDR3 reads CASRGTGGYDEQFF. The DNA for the CDR3 is TGCGCCAGCAGGGGGACAGGGGGCTACGATGAGCAGTTCTTC. J is TRBJ2-1 and V is TRBV10-2; 12 bases map to TRBD1. The germline gives CDR1 WSHSY, CDR2 SAAADI. The CDR3 sequence is 14 residues long.